This T cell receptor beta chain was identified during a study of graft-versus-host responses after intestinal transplantation. As for the study in general: Isolated intestinal, liver-intestinal, or multivisceral transplants had been given to the recipients. Recipients uniformly received anti-thymocyte globulin induction, followed by tacrolimus and steroids for roughly three years.

In this sample, this clone is medium-sized. Around 200,000 CFSE-labeled responder cells were plated with around 200,000 irradiated, violet-dye-labeled stimulator cells. After the reaction, proliferating CFSE-low CD3+CD4+ and CD3+CD8+ responders were sorted. Overall study findings and caveats: Recipient marrow contained GvH clones, some of which appeared first in ileum or blood.

TCRdb's copy holds only in-frame clones and misses some; the assay was immunoSEQ multiplex PCR. The table shows around 9,000 clones, with 33% occurring only once. This receptor was identified in a human patient who was an organ donor for intestinal transplantation. The source was alloreactive CD8+ T cells from a mixed lymphocyte reaction culture, collected before transplantation. Stated subset: CFSE-low proliferating T cells sorted from roughly six-day pre-transplant mixed lymphocyte reaction (GvH or HvG direction).

The chain's CDR3 is CATAGAREQYF. The CDR3 nucleotides are TGTGCCACCGCGGGAGCTCGCGAGCAGTACTTC. This rearrangement joins TRBV10-3 to TRBJ2-7; 7 bases map to TRBD2. CDR3 size: 11 residues. Per the germline V gene, CDR1 is ENHRY and CDR2 is SYGVKD. Trimming at V came to 10 bases and at J to 6 bases, leaving 6 bases not matched to a gene.